This T cell receptor beta chain is drawn from a study of T cells after yellow fever vaccination. Study-wide context: Separation of EM, EMRA, CM and Tscm memory subsets by sorting relied on CD3, CD45RA, CCR7 and CD95. Findings of the study overall: A minor fraction of clonotypes spanned both CD4 and CD8 compartments.

From germline, CDR1 is SEHNR and CDR2 FQNEAQ (reference sequence). The CDR3 is 12 residues long. Between the trimmed V and J ends, which lost 0 bases and 9 bases, there was a span of 3 bases. Making TCR cDNA involved 5'RACE template switching, which added UMIs and a universal primer site. TCRdb used MiXCR to reprocess the 5' RACE reads, holding one entry per CDR3 protein. The sample holds about 25,000 distinct CDR3 sequences; around 3.3% are singletons and the top ten take about 0.98%. This clonotype appeared many times. The V and J genes are TRBV7-9 and TRBJ1-6; D uncertain. The specimen was PBMCs, either bulk or a sorted T-cell subset (CD4+, CD8+, memory, or dextramer-sorted; not recorded which), collected roughly 46 days after the first yellow fever vaccination. The TCR comes from a man aged 18 to 30 who received the YFV17D yellow fever vaccine. The CDR3 is CASSLASSPLHF. The CDR3 DNA follows: TGTGCCAGCAGCTTAGCGAGTTCACCCCTCCACTTT. Filled out from reference TRBV7-9 and TRBJ1-6, the complete variable domain reads DTGVSQNPRHKITKRGQNVTFRCDPISEHNRLYWYRQTLGQGPEFLTYFQNEAQLEKSRLLSDRFSAERPKGSFSTLEIQRTEQGDSAMYLCASSLASSPLHFGNGTRLTVT.